The 6 T cell receptor beta chains listed next were all sequenced from one sample in a study of tumor and adjacent non-tumor tissue in lung cancer. RNA was extracted from bulk tissue without any cell sorting. This non-tumor lung sample came from over 3 cm beyond the tumor edge. A modified ARM-PCR protocol with three rounds of nested PCR amplified TCRbeta. TCRdb called the multiplex PCR reads again in MiXCR, with one record for every CDR3 protein. This table holds approximately 62,000 distinct CDR3 sequences, 61% found once. Sequencing was performed on distant non-tumor lung tissue. Receptors originate from a man aged 65-85 years with non-small cell lung cancer.

The chain carries TRBV20-1 and TRBJ2-3; no clear D gene. The V end lost 6 bases, the J end lost 4 bases, and 17 bases lay between the germline ends. The CDR3 loop spans 14 amino acids. Per the germline V gene, CDR1 is DFQATT and CDR2 is SNEGSKA (reference sequence). This CDR3 is CSAQTTMDADTQYF. CDR3 coding DNA: TGCAGTGCCCAGACGACGATGGACGCAGATACGCAGTATTTT.

This chain uses TRBV11-2 with TRBJ2-3, with 7 positions matching TRBD1. After removal of 4 bases from V and 2 bases from J, the junction contained 9 bases not matched to a gene. In germline, CDR1 is SGHAT, CDR2 FQNNGV. The CDR3 spans 16 residues. The CDR3, as DNA: TGTGCCAGCAGCTGGGACAGTCCATTGGACACAGATACGCAGTATTTT. This codes for CASSWDSPLDTDTQYF.

By frequency in the sample, this clonotype is medium-sized. V is TRBV11-2 and J is TRBJ1-6; D gene uncertain. Looked up from germline, CDR1 is SGHAT and CDR2 is FQNNGV. CDR3 length: 19 residues. V shed 0 bases and J shed 0 bases, with 15 bases lying between them. CDR3 coding DNA: TGTGCCAGCAGCTTAGAAAGATACGGGCGGAGCTCCTATAATTCACCCCTCCACTTT. It specifies CASSLERYGRSSYNSPLHF.

The chain uses TRBV6-1 and TRBJ1-4; D uncertain. Germline CDR1 reads MNHNS; CDR2 reads SASEGT. The CDR3 has 15 residues. V was trimmed by 7 bases and J by 2 bases, leaving 14 bases between them. CDR3 nucleotides: TGTGCCAGCAAGCTTATTCGAGGTACTAATGAAAAACTGTTTTTT. Amino acid sequence: CASKLIRGTNEKLFF.

A few counts support this clonotype. The chain is built from TRBV6-4 and TRBJ2-1; D is possibly TRBD2 (6 bases). Between the trimmed V and J ends, which lost 0 bases and 3 bases, there was a span of 6 bases. CDR3 size: 14 residues. Germline values: CDR1 MRHNA, CDR2 SNTAGT. CDR3 sequence reads: CASSDSEGYNEQFF. CDR3 nucleotides: TGTGCCAGCAGTGACTCGGAGGGCTACAATGAGCAGTTCTTC.

As regards this clonotype: Germline is not matched at one junction end, which may reflect a read error. This chain joins TRBV6-1 and TRBJ1-5; D gene unclear. The CDR3 runs 14 residues. Per the germline V gene, CDR1 is MNHNS and CDR2 is SASEGT. The CDR3 loop is CASSLDRVNPPQHF. Written as DNA, the CDR3 is TGTGCCAGCAGCTTAGATAGGGTCAATCCGCCCCAGCATTTT.